Listed below are T cell receptor beta chains from one sample, sequenced in a study of OX40 agonist ivuxolimab in advanced cancers. The method was immunoSEQ multiplex PCR; TCRdb's version includes in-frame clones alone and lacks a portion of them. The sample lists over 30,000 clones, approximately 79% seen once, with approximately 2% in the top ten. The material sequenced was CD4+ or CD8+ T cells sorted from blood, taken in a trial of the OX40 agonist ivuxolimab. The receptor set was obtained from an adult with an advanced solid tumor such as melanoma, head and neck, liver or kidney cancer. Both conserved end residues are part of each CDR3. The D gene is left open where the match is weak. The size field is filled for only some rows; it gives once, few, many or a size class.

size	V	J	D	DNA	CDR3
.	TRBV6-5	TRBJ2-3	.	TGTGCCAGCAGTTACACCAGGGGGGAGACAGATACGCAGTATTTT	CASSYTRGETDTQYF
.	TRBV2	TRBJ1-3	.	TGTGCCAGCACCAAAAACTCGATCTCTGGAAACACCATATATTTT	CASTKNSISGNTIYF
once	TRBV7-2	TRBJ2-6	.	TGTGCCAGCAGCTTAGGCGGCTCTGGGGCCAACGTCCTGACTTTC	CASSLGGSGANVLTF
.	TRBV5-1	TRBJ1-1	.	TGCGCCAGCAGCTCGTCGGTGAACACTGAAGCTTTCTTT	CASSSSVNTEAFF
once	TRBV30	TRBJ1-1	.	TGTGCCTGGAGTCCGGGCCTTGAAGCTTTCTTT	CAWSPGLEAFF
.	TRBV18	TRBJ2-6	.	TGTGCCAGCATACACGGGGGTTCTGGGGCCAACGTCCTGACTTTC	CASIHGGSGANVLTF
.	TRBV12-5	TRBJ1-1	.	TGTGCTAGTGGTCCTCGGGACGTAAACACTGAAGCTTTCTTT	CASGPRDVNTEAFF
once	TRBV30	TRBJ1-6	TRBD1	TGTGCCTGGAGTGTACAGGGGAATTCACCCCTCCACTTT	CAWSVQGNSPLHF
.	TRBV4-3	TRBJ2-6	.	TGCGCCAGCAGCCAAGTTCAAAGGAGCTCTGGGGCCAACGTCCTGACTTTC	CASSQVQRSSGANVLTF
once	TRBV5-6	TRBJ2-2	.	TGTGCCAGCAGCTTGAGTGGGGCGGTCCTACACGGGGAGCTGTTTTTT	CASSLSGAVLHGELFF
.	TRBV11-3	TRBJ2-5	.	TGTGCCAGCAGCTTAGGGGCTACTAGGGAAGAGACCCAGTACTTC	CASSLGATREETQYF
few	TRBV6-1	TRBJ1-2	.	TGTGCCAGCAGTGACCCCACGAGGGTGGGCCCAGACTTCTTC	CASSDPTRVGPDFF
.	TRBV4-2	TRBJ2-7	TRBD2	TGTGCCAGCAGCCCACCGGGACTAGCGGGGTCCGGCGAGCAGTACTTC	CASSPPGLAGSGEQYF
.	TRBV9	TRBJ1-5	.	TGTGCCAGCAGCCCCCGTGGACAAGACAATCAGCCCCAGCATTTT	CASSPRGQDNQPQHF
.	TRBV14	TRBJ1-1	.	TGTGCCAGCAGCTCGCGTTCGGGGGGCATTGAAGCTTTCTTT	CASSSRSGGIEAFF
.	TRBV7-6	TRBJ2-1	TRBD2	TGTGCCAGCAGCTTAGAGGGTTGGCGGGGGGGCTACAATGAGCAGTTCTTC	CASSLEGWRGGYNEQFF
.	TRBV7-6	TRBJ2-7	.	TGTGCCAGCAGCTTAGATCCGGTGTACGAGCAGTACTTC	CASSLDPVYEQYF
.	TRBV5-4	TRBJ2-3	.	TGTGCCAGCAGCTTGGCCGGGACTCTAGAGACAGATACGCAGTATTTT	CASSLAGTLETDTQYF
once	TRBV11-2	TRBJ1-1	TRBD1	TGTGCCAGCAGCCAACCGGGACAGGAGGCTGGGCTTCGTGCTTTCTTT	CASSQPGQEAGLRAFF
.	TRBV11-3	TRBJ1-3	.	TGTGCCAGCAGCTTAGAAGCAGGGCCCGGAAACACCATATATTTT	CASSLEAGPGNTIYF
.	TRBV7-2	TRBJ1-2	.	TGTGCCAGCAGCCCCCAGCCTACAGGGTTAGCTGGCTACACCTTC	CASSPQPTGLAGYTF